This TCR beta chain was captured in a study of response to subunit inactivated influenza vaccine. V was shortened by 2 bases and J by 0 bases, with 15 bases between the two germline ends. The germline V gene encodes CDR1 LGHDT and CDR2 YNNKEL (reference sequence). CDR3 length equals 17 residues. From the RT-PCR reads, TCRdb called clonotypes with MiXCR, one entry per CDR3 protein. Of about 700,000 distinct CDR3 sequences listed, about 15% are singletons. This TCR came from a man aged 45-65 years who received an inactivated influenza vaccine. The chain couples TRBV3-1 to TRBJ2-3; D is perhaps TRBD1 or TRBD2 (5 bases each). Sequenced here: PBMCs from blood, sampled less than 15 days before vaccination. CDR3 sequence reads: CASSQRTGTSSTDTQYF. The CDR3, as DNA: TGTGCCAGCAGCCAACGGACTGGGACGTCGAGCACAGATACGCAGTATTTT.